These 19 T cell receptor beta chains were all obtained from the same sample, sequenced in a study of OX40 agonist ivuxolimab in advanced cancers. TCRdb's copy holds only in-frame clones and misses some; the assay was immunoSEQ multiplex PCR. The repertoire has about 95,000 clones, roughly 88% of them found once; the top ten carry 3% to 4%. The starting material was CD4+ or CD8+ T cells sorted from blood, obtained in a trial of the OX40 agonist ivuxolimab. The receptors stem from an adult with an advanced solid tumor such as melanoma, head and neck, liver or kidney cancer.

This clone was observed a single time. The chain is built from TRBV5-1 and TRBJ2-3, with TRBD2 matching over 10 bases. Germline CDR1 SGHRS, CDR2 YFSETQ. The CDR3 sequence is 16 residues long. With V trimmed by 1 base and J by 2 bases, 4 bases remained unmatched. DNA for the CDR3: TGCGCCAGCAGCTTGTGGGGACTAGCGAACACAGATACGCAGTATTTT. Translation: CASSLWGLANTDTQYF.

The chain links TRBV11-2 to TRBJ2-5; D may correspond to TRBD1 or TRBD2 (5 bases each). V lost 5 bases to trimming and J lost 14 bases, with 21 bases between them. CDR3 length: 13 amino acids. Germline loops: CDR1 SGHAT, CDR2 FQNNGV. CDR3 protein: CASSIRGLGVVYF. The CDR3 DNA follows: TGTGCCAGCAGCATACGCGGGTTGGGGGTGGTTTACTTC.

This clone was seen once. The chain has TRBV28 and TRBJ2-3, with D hard to call. Germline assignment: CDR1 MDHEN and CDR2 SYDVKM. The CDR3 is 16 residues long. The germline V and J ends were trimmed by 3 bases and 6 bases, with 19 bases remaining between them. Here the CDR3 DNA reads TGTGCCAGCAGTTTCATCGAGCATTCCCCTCTTGATACGCAGTATTTT. This translates into CASSFIEHSPLDTQYF.

The chain's CDR3 is CASSLATSGRARELFF. CDR3 in DNA: TGTGCCAGCAGCTTAGCCACTAGCGGGAGGGCCCGGGAGCTGTTTTTT. The chain couples TRBV7-2 to TRBJ2-2, with 13 bases aligning to TRBD2. Trimming at V came to 0 bases and at J to 9 bases, leaving 4 bases not matched to a gene. The CDR3 totals 16 residues. Germline assignment: CDR1 SGHTA and CDR2 FQGNSA.

This sequence joins TRBV5-8 and TRBJ1-1; D is unclear. Per germline, CDR1 SGHTS and CDR2 YDEGEE. V was cut by 8 bases and J by 0 bases, with 11 bases left in between. The CDR3 is 13 residues long. CDR3 protein: CARESQMNTEAFF. The CDR3 DNA reads as TGTGCCAGAGAATCCCAAATGAACACTGAAGCTTTCTTT.

This sequence joins TRBV7-2 and TRBJ1-2; no clear D gene. This CDR3 contains 15 residues. CDR1 and CDR2 (germline): SGHTA, FQGNSA. V lost 1 base to trimming and J lost 1 base, with 10 bases between them. The CDR3 loop is CASSLGAAVNYGYTF. In DNA form, the CDR3 reads TGTGCCAGCAGCTTAGGGGCGGCGGTTAACTATGGCTACACCTTC. The full variable domain, with the rest looked up from reference TRBV7-2 and TRBJ1-2, is GAGVSQSPSNKVTEKGKDVELRCDPISGHTALYWYRQSLGQGLEFLIYFQGNSAPDKSGLPSDRFSAERTGGSVSTLTIQRTQQEDSAVYLCASSLGAAVNYGYTFGSGTRLTVV.

Points on this clone: The junction does not match germline at one end; this may be a read error. The J gene is TRBJ2-7, the V gene TRBV4-2, with 10 bases that match TRBD2. Germline V lookup: CDR1 LGHNA, CDR2 YNFKEQ. The CDR3 contains 14 residues. CDR3 bases: TGTGCCAGCAGCCAAAACCTGATTAGCGGGAGGCTAAGTTTC. Protein product: CASSQNLISGRLSF.

This chain uses TRBV5-1 with TRBJ2-1; 9 bases are a match to TRBD2. Germline trimming cut 2 bases from V and 6 bases from J; bases unmatched to any gene: 3. The CDR3 loop spans 14 amino acids. Germline V gene sequence: CDR1 SGHRS, CDR2 YFSETQ. CDR3 amino acids: CASSFGGRANEQFF. The CDR3 coding sequence is TGCGCCAGCAGCTTTGGCGGGAGGGCCAATGAGCAGTTCTTC.

In its sample, this clone was seen a few times. The chain uses TRBV7-8 and TRBJ1-2; perhaps TRBD1 as D (5 bases). This CDR3 comprises 15 residues. Germline values: CDR1 SGHVS, CDR2 FQNEAQ. The V gene lost 1 base and the J gene lost 4 bases, with 13 bases spanning the gap. Written as DNA, the CDR3 is TGTGCCAGCAGCTTAGGCCCGGGGGACGGCTATGGCTACACCTTC. Translating gives CASSLGPGDGYGYTF. The variable domain in full, completed from reference TRBV7-8 and TRBJ1-2, reads GAGVSQSPRYKVAKRGQDVALRCDPISGHVSLFWYQQALGQGPEFLTYFQNEAQLDKSGLPSDRFFAERPEGSVSTLKIQRTQQEDSAVYLCASSLGPGDGYGYTFGSGTRLTVV.

This chain joins TRBV6-5 and TRBJ1-5; TRBD1 might be the D (6 bases). The V and J ends lost 5 bases and 6 bases respectively, with 17 bases between them. This CDR3 has 15 residues. Germline V gives CDR1 MNHEY, CDR2 SVGAGI. The CDR3 DNA is TGTGCCAGCAGTCTTAAACAGGGCGGGCTTCAGCCCCAGCATTTT. The encoded protein is CASSLKQGGLQPQHF.

The chain uses TRBV7-2 and TRBJ2-2; D might be TRBD1 (5 bases). The germline gives CDR1 SGHTA, CDR2 FQGNSA. The CDR3 has 13 residues. Trimming left V 5 bases short and J 9 bases short, with 13 bases between. The CDR3, as DNA: TGTGCCAGCAGCCCCGAACAGGCTCGGGAGCTGTTTTTT. The encoded protein is CASSPEQARELFF. The entire variable domain, with the rest obtained from reference TRBV7-2 and TRBJ2-2, is as follows: GAGVSQSPSNKVTEKGKDVELRCDPISGHTALYWYRQSLGQGLEFLIYFQGNSAPDKSGLPSDRFSAERTGGSVSTLTIQRTQQEDSAVYLCASSPEQARELFFGEGSRLTVL.

The chain couples TRBV7-9 to TRBJ2-1; 9 bases map to TRBD2. Trimming removed 5 bases from V and 8 bases from J; junction bases left unmatched: 19. The CDR3 spans 18 residues. Germline V gives CDR1 SEHNR, CDR2 FQNEAQ (reference sequence). The CDR3 DNA follows: TGTGCCAGCAGCACACCCGGGACTAGCACGTTTTTTTCGGATGAGCAGTTCTTC. Amino acids: CASSTPGTSTFFSDEQFF.

J is TRBJ1-3 and V is TRBV5-6; D remains ambiguous. The CDR3 loop spans 14 amino acids. Germline lookup yields CDR1 SGHDT and CDR2 YYEEEE. Trimming left V 0 bases short and J 0 bases short, with 4 bases between. This chain's CDR3 is CASSLELSGNTIYF. DNA of the CDR3: TGTGCCAGCAGCTTGGAGCTCTCTGGAAACACCATATATTTT.

J is TRBJ2-7 and V is TRBV6-5, with TRBD2 matching over 11 bases. Per germline, CDR1 MNHEY and CDR2 SVGAGI. The CDR3 is 14 amino acids. The V segment lost 0 bases and the J segment 9 bases; nucleotides outside the gene matches: 4. CDR3 in amino acids: CASSYSGTSGGQYF. The CDR3 nucleotides read TGTGCCAGCAGTTACTCCGGGACTAGCGGCGGGCAGTACTTC.

The chain joins TRBV10-1 to TRBJ2-1, with 9 bases aligning to TRBD2. V was pared by 4 bases and J by 4 bases, with 11 bases of the junction left unmatched. Germline V lookup: CDR1 WNHNN, CDR2 SYGVQD (reference sequence). The CDR3 length is 17 residues. CDR3 sequence reads: CASSGGGRALDYNEQFF. The DNA for the CDR3 is TGCGCCAGCAGTGGTGGCGGGAGGGCCTTGGATTACAATGAGCAGTTCTTC.

The chain links TRBV28 to TRBJ1-1; 9 bases align to TRBD1. Germline values: CDR1 MDHEN, CDR2 SYDVKM. The CDR3 totals 14 residues. The V segment lost 5 bases and the J segment 4 bases; nucleotides outside the gene matches: 5. The CDR3 reads CASSIRTGATEAFF. DNA of the CDR3: TGTGCCAGCAGTATTAGGACAGGGGCCACTGAAGCTTTCTTT.

The chain has TRBV7-3 and TRBJ2-3; D unclear. V was cut by 5 bases and J by 3 bases, with 9 bases left in between. This CDR3 has 13 amino acids. CDR1 is SGHTA, CDR2 FQGTGA, per germline. The CDR3 nucleotides are TGTGCCAGCAGCCCGGTTGAAACAGATACGCAGTATTTT. The encoded protein is CASSPVETDTQYF.

The V gene is TRBV30, the J gene TRBJ2-7; the D is unclear. The V end lost 0 bases, the J end lost 2 bases, and 8 bases lay between the germline ends. Germline V CDR1 and CDR2: GTSNPN, SVGIG (reference sequence). The CDR3 runs to 13 residues. CDR3 region: CAWSVGPAYEQYF. CDR3 nucleotide sequence: TGTGCCTGGAGTGTTGGTCCCGCCTACGAGCAGTACTTC.

This sequence joins TRBV11-2 and TRBJ2-7; D possibly corresponds to TRBD1 (5 bases). The V gene lost 5 bases and the J gene lost 3 bases, with 14 bases spanning the gap. The CDR3 spans 14 residues. Per the germline V gene, CDR1 is SGHAT and CDR2 is FQNNGV. The chain's CDR3 is CASSRGSGFYEQYF. DNA of the CDR3: TGTGCCAGCAGCCGAGGTTCAGGGTTCTACGAGCAGTACTTC.